The clone carrying this T cell receptor beta chain was found a few times. Its antigen remains unknown. The sample originates from a study of T cell responses to AZD1222 COVID-19 vaccine. Whole-study context: Pooling was applied to second doses at about 4 or about 12 weeks.

Points from the study as a whole: White British people made up most donors, females outnumbered males, and clonal diversity was possibly underestimated. Spike-wide coverage was observed for vaccine-associated CD4 TCRs, with dominant responses at 160-218 and 743-854. Nearly half of unique spike-specific TCRs reportedly avoided B.1.351 and B.1.1.7 mutated regions.

The table came from immunoSEQ multiplex PCR; TCRdb's copy has only in-frame clones and leaves some out. The sample shows about 130,000 clones, about 80% of them seen only once. V dropped 2 bases and J dropped 4; count of bases not matched to a gene: 7. Germline-derived CDR1 and CDR2 are MDHEN and SYDVKM. The CDR3 sequence is 16 residues long. Sequences were derived from peripheral blood, sampled on day 0 of AZD1222 vaccination. The clonotype originates from an adult in good health. The rearrangement links TRBV28 to TRBJ1-2, with 10 bases aligning to TRBD1. CDR3 sequence reads: CASSLMTGGIVYGYTF. The CDR3 coding sequence is TGTGCCAGCAGTTTAATGACAGGGGGCATTGTCTATGGCTACACCTTC.